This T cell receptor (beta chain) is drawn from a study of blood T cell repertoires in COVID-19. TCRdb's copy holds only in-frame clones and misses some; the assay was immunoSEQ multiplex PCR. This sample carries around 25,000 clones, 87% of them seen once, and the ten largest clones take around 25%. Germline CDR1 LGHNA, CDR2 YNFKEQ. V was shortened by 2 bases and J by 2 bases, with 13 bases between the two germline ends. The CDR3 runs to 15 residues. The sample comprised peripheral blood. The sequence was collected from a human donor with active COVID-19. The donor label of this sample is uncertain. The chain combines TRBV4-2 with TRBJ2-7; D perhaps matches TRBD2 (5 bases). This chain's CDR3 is CASSQLGSPTYEQYF. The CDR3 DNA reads TGTGCCAGCAGCCAATTGGGGAGTCCTACCTACGAGCAGTACTTC.